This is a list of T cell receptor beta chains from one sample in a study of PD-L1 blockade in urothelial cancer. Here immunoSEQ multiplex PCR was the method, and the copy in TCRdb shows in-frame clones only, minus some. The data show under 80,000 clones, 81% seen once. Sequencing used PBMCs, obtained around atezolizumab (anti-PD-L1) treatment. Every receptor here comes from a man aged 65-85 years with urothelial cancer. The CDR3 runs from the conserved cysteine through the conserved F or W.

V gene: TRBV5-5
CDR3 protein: CASSLLAGEETQYF

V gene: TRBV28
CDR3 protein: CASSFGGQGTDTQYF

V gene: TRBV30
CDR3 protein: CAWKARQGNGEKLFF

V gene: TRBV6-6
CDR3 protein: CASMPLGGKNYGYTF

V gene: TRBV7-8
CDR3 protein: CASSSGTPLQETQYF

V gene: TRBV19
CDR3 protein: CASSRPRQPSDHQPQHF

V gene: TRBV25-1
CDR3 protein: CASSGHRDWNTEAFF

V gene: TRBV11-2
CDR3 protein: CASSSLAGGPTDTQYF

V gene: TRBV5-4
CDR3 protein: CASSLDQVNTEAFF

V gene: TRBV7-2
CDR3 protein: CASSSDRGGYGYTF

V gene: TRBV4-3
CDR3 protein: CASSQGQGNEKLFF

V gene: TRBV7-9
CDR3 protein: CASSQRDNSYEQYF

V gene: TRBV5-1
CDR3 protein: CASSIAHGTNEKLFF

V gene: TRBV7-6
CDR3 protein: CASSFQGGGYSTDTQYF

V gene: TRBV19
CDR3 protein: CASSMTGDSTDTQYF

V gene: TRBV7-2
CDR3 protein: CASSPGGVREQFF

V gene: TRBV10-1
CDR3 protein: CASSEGQEEDTQYF

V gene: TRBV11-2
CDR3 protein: CASSLELYNEQFF

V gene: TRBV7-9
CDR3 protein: CASSLAWDTYTDTQYF

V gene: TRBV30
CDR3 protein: CAWSPDPTGSSNYGYTF

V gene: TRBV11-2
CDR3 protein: CASSSAGQYWAQYF

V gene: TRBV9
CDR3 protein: CASSVGAGTEAFF

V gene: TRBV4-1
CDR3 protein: CASSQDRRGQLRMNTEAFF

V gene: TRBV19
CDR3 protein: CASSKGGVSYEQYF

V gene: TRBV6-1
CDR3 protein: CASSEAGTDNTGELFF

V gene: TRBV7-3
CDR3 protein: CASSPYGKYNEQFF

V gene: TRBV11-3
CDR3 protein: CASSTGGSYNEQFF

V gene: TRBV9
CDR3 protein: CASTKLGTGLHTQYF

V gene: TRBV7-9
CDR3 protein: CASSLGWDRGNTQYF

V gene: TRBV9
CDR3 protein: CASSVGSSGANVLTF

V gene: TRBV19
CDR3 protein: CASSITDRGEKLFF

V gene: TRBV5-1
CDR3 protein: CASSLETDTEAFF

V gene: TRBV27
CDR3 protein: CASSLAATYEQYF

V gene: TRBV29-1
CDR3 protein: CSVGTDYGYTF

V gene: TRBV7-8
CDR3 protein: CASSPKREPYEQYF

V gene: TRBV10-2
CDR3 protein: CASSESGRGRNQPQHF

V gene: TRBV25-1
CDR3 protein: CASSEPNGENQPQHF

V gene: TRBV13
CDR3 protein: CASSLGRADTQYF

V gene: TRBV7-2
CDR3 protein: CASSLDPGSPYEQYF

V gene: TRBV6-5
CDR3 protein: CAIGQGRATNEKLFF

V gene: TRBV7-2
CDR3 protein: CASSPSRSYEQYF

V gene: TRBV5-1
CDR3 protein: CASSLRTGGIYTF

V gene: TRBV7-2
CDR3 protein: CASSLSGTVSNQPQHF

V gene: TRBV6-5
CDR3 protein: CASSYQGGSNGYTF

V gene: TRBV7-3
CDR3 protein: CASSPYLPGQGPPQRYSYEQYF

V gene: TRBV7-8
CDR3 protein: CASRLAGGPTYNEQFF

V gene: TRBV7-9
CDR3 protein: CASSLDGISGYTF

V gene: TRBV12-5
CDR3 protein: CASGLVSTGQNNQPQHF

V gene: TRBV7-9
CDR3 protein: CAQDHPETYNEQFF

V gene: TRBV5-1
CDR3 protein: CASSSGTGPYEQYF

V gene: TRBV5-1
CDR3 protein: CASSLTSDTQYF